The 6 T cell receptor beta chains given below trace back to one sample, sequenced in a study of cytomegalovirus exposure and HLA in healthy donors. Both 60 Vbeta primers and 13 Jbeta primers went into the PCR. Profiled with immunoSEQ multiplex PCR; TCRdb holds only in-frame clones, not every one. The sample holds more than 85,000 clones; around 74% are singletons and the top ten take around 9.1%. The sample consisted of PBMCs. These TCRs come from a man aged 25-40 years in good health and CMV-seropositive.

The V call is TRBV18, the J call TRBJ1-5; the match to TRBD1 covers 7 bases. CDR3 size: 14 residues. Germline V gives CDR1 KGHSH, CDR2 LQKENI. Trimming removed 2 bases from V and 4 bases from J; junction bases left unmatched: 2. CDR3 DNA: TGTGCCAGCTCACCAGGGACAGATAATCAGCCCCAGCATTTT. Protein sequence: CASSPGTDNQPQHF.

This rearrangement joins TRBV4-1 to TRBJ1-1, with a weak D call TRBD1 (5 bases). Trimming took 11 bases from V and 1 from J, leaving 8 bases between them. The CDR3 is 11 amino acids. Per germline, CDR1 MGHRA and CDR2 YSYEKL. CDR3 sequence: CAAGSNTEAFF. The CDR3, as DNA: TGCGCCGCAGGGTCGAACACTGAAGCTTTCTTT.

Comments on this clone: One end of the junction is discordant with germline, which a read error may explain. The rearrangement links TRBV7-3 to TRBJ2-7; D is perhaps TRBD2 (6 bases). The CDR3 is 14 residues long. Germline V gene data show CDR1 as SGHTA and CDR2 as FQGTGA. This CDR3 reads CSSSLSGLGDEQYF. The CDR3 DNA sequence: TGTTCCAGCAGCTTATCGGGACTGGGAGACGAGCAGTACTTC.

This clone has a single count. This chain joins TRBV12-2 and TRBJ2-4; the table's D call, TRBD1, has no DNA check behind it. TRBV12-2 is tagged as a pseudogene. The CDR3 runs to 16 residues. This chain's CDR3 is CASRYGQDLNKNIQYF. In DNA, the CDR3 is TGTGCAAGTCGCTACGGACAGGACCTGAACAAAAACATTCAGTACTTC.

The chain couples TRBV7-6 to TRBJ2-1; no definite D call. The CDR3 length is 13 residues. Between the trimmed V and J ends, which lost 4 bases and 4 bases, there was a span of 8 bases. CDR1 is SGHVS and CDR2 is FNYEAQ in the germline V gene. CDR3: CASSWQTYNEQFF. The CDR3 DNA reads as TGTGCCAGCAGCTGGCAGACTTACAATGAGCAGTTCTTC.

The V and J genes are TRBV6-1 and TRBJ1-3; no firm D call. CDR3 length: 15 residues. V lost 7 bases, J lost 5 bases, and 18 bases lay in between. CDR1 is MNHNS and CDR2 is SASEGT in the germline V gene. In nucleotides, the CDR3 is TGTGCCAGCACCCAAAGCTCTACCTACCGAAACACCATATATTTT. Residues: CASTQSSTYRNTIYF.